This T cell receptor beta chain was sequenced during a study of cytomegalovirus exposure and HLA in healthy donors. Study outcomes and limitations: One variant, a missense change in DCLRE1C, was linked in a later analysis to TCR beta V- and J-gene trimming. Productive rates of about 90% or about 30% were seen for most TCR beta V segments in an earlier analysis. A classifier reportedly called cytomegalovirus status with high sensitivity and specificity.

The V gene end was trimmed by 2 bases and the J gene end by 3 bases; junction bases not matched to a gene: 8. The germline V gene has CDR1 SGHTA and CDR2 FQGNSA. The CDR3 is 16 residues long. The PCR ran on 60 Vbeta and 13 Jbeta primers. Sequenced by immunoSEQ multiplex PCR; TCRdb stores in-frame clones only, minus some. The profile covers roughly 200,000 clones, with around 77% appearing a single time and around 2.2% taken by the ten largest. For this clone: Its antigen is currently unknown.

This receptor was taken from a man in his sixties in good health and CMV-seronegative. The genes are TRBV7-2 and TRBJ2-3, with 7 bases lining up with TRBD2. Sample: PBMCs. In nucleotides, the CDR3 is TGTGCCAGCAGCTTACAGGCGGGAGAGGGAACAGATACGCAGTATTTT. Its protein is CASSLQAGEGTDTQYF.